The 23 T cell receptor beta chains presented below share a single source sample, sequenced in a study of PD-L1 blockade in urothelial cancer. The method was immunoSEQ multiplex PCR; TCRdb's version includes in-frame clones alone and lacks a portion of them. The sample shows some 47,000 clones, roughly four fifths of them seen only once. Sequencing used PBMCs, obtained around atezolizumab (anti-PD-L1) treatment. Receptor source: a man between 65 and 85 years old with urothelial cancer.

The V call is TRBV28, the J call TRBJ1-2; D is undetermined. Germline V gene sequence: CDR1 MDHEN, CDR2 SYDVKM. The V gene lost 5 bases and the J gene lost 7 bases, with 11 bases spanning the gap. The CDR3 sequence is 12 residues long. CDR3 protein: CASSRTRVGYTF. In DNA, the CDR3 is TGTGCCAGCAGTCGCACGCGGGTTGGCTACACCTTC.

The CDR3 sequence is CASSPAGTEAFF. The CDR3 DNA is TGTGCCAGCAGTCCCGCGGGGACTGAAGCTTTCTTT. The chain employs TRBV7-9 and TRBJ1-1; D uncertain. CDR3 size: 12 residues. Trimming shortened V by 6 bases and J by 5 bases, and 10 bases separated the two germline ends. Germline lookup yields CDR1 SEHNR and CDR2 FQNEAQ (reference sequence). The full variable domain, in which reference TRBV7-9 and TRBJ1-1 provide the parts outside the CDR3, is DTGVSQNPRHKITKRGQNVTFRCDPISEHNRLYWYRQTLGQGPEFLTYFQNEAQLEKSRLLSDRFSAERPKGSFSTLEIQRTEQGDSAMYLCASSPAGTEAFFGQGTRLTVV.

The gene calls are TRBV4-2 and TRBJ1-1; D is perhaps TRBD1 (5 bases). The CDR3 runs 11 residues. Looked up from germline, CDR1 is LGHNA and CDR2 is YNFKEQ. Trimming took 5 bases from V and 8 from J, leaving 9 bases between them. CDR3 nucleotide sequence: TGTGCCAGCAGCTGGGGGGGGGAAGCTTTCTTT. Its translation: CASSWGGEAFF.

The chain links TRBV30 to TRBJ1-2, with TRBD1 identical over 10 bases. Germline CDR1 and CDR2: GTSNPN and SVGIG (reference sequence). V shed 4 bases, J shed 8 bases, and the junction held 7 bases outside the gene matches. CDR3 length equals 13 residues. CDR3 in amino acids: CAWTRQGARGYTF. In DNA, the CDR3 is TGTGCCTGGACCCGACAGGGGGCGCGGGGCTACACCTTC.

The chain carries TRBV27 and TRBJ2-1, with 10 bases lining up with TRBD1. The CDR3 contains 19 residues. V shed 3 bases and J 2 bases; nucleotides not matched to a gene: 13. Germline V lookup: CDR1 MNHEY, CDR2 SMNVEV (reference sequence). CDR3 nucleotides: TGTGCCAGCAGTTTTTTACTTCCGGGACAGGGGAGGACCTACAATGAGCAGTTCTTC. Translating it yields CASSFLLPGQGRTYNEQFF.

The V and J genes are TRBV6-1 and TRBJ2-1, with TRBD1 identical over 7 bases. CDR1 and CDR2 (germline): MNHNS, SASEGT. The junction had 7 bases not matched to a gene; V was cut back by 5 bases and J by 3 bases. This CDR3 has 15 amino acids. The CDR3 loop reads CASSKTGTGYNEQFF. In DNA form, the CDR3 reads TGTGCCAGCAGTAAGACAGGGACCGGCTACAATGAGCAGTTCTTC.

This clone has a single count. This chain links TRBV2 with TRBJ2-5; 10 nucleotides align to TRBD2. This CDR3 region has 15 residues. V was clipped by 10 bases and J by 5 bases; unmatched bases: 13. CDR1 SNHLY and CDR2 FYNNEI come from the germline V gene. The CDR3, as DNA: TGTGCCACCTCCTCCCAGCGGGGGGGTTCCGAGACCCAGTACTTC. Translated, it gives CATSSQRGGSETQYF.

The J gene is TRBJ1-2, the V gene TRBV7-2, with D perhaps TRBD1 (6 bases). V gave up 1 base and J gave up 0 bases, with 15 bases separating them. Germline CDR1 SGHTA, CDR2 FQGNSA. This CDR3 has 17 amino acids. CDR3: CASSLDPPRGTNYGYTF. CDR3 DNA: TGTGCCAGCAGCTTAGACCCCCCCAGGGGCACTAACTATGGCTACACCTTC. Full variable domain (remainder filled in from reference TRBV7-2 and TRBJ1-2): GAGVSQSPSNKVTEKGKDVELRCDPISGHTALYWYRQSLGQGLEFLIYFQGNSAPDKSGLPSDRFSAERTGGSVSTLTIQRTQQEDSAVYLCASSLDPPRGTNYGYTFGSGTRLTVV.

The chain couples TRBV2 to TRBJ2-3, with D perhaps TRBD1 (6 bases). The CDR3 extends over 15 amino acids. CDR1 SNHLY and CDR2 FYNNEI come from the germline V gene. V dropped 5 bases and J dropped 1 base, with 13 bases sitting between them. CDR3 region: CASSFRGRGTDTQYF. In DNA, the CDR3 is TGTGCCAGCAGTTTCAGGGGACGCGGCACAGATACGCAGTATTTT.

V is TRBV2 and J is TRBJ1-5; D not resolved. V lost 8 bases and J lost 4, with 12 bases in between. The germline V gene encodes CDR1 SNHLY and CDR2 FYNNEI. This CDR3 is built from 13 residues. The CDR3 sequence is CASQEDQNQPQHF. In DNA, the CDR3 is TGTGCCAGCCAGGAGGACCAAAATCAGCCCCAGCATTTT. The full variable domain, in which reference TRBV2 and TRBJ1-5 provide the parts outside the CDR3, is EPEVTQTPSHQVTQMGQEVILRCVPISNHLYFYWYRQILGQKVEFLVSFYNNEISEKSEIFDDQFSVERPDGSNFTLKIRSTKLEDSAMYFCASQEDQNQPQHFGDGTRLSIL.

The chain links TRBV28 to TRBJ1-5; D perhaps matches TRBD1 (6 bases). Per the germline V gene, CDR1 is MDHEN and CDR2 is SYDVKM. This CDR3 region has 14 residues. Trimming removed 8 bases at V and 7 bases at J, with 18 bases between. The CDR3 loop is CASQTGGSGQPQHF. The DNA for the CDR3 is TGTGCCAGCCAGACGGGGGGCTCGGGGCAGCCCCAGCATTTT.

This clone showed up just a few times. The chain combines TRBV6-5 with TRBJ1-4; a possible D gene is TRBD1 (6 bases). The V and J ends lost 6 bases and 11 bases respectively, with 16 bases between them. The CDR3 is made up of 13 amino acids. Germline values: CDR1 MNHEY, CDR2 SVGAGI. CDR3 residues: CASSRRAGAKLFF. CDR3 bases: TGTGCCAGCAGCCGCCGGGCAGGGGCGAAACTGTTTTTT.

The rearrangement uses TRBV21-1 and TRBJ2-1; no DNA check was done on the table's D call, TRBD2. TRBV21-1 is termed a pseudogene. The CDR3 is made up of 16 amino acids. DNA for the CDR3: TGTGCCAGCAGCAAAGTGAAGACTAGTAGGGGCAATGAGCAGTTCTTC. Amino acid sequence: CASSKVKTSRGNEQFF.

This clone was seen only a few times. This chain links TRBV10-3 with TRBJ1-1; D unresolved. With 5 bases removed from V and 3 bases from J, the gap between germline ends came to 7 bases. CDR1 ENHRY and CDR2 SYGVKD come from the germline V gene. The length of the CDR3 is 12 residues. This CDR3 is CAISPQDTEAFF. The CDR3 nucleotides are TGTGCCATCAGTCCACAAGACACTGAAGCTTTCTTT.

This rearrangement joins TRBV28 to TRBJ2-1; 8 nucleotides agree with TRBD2. Germline assignment: CDR1 MDHEN and CDR2 SYDVKM. The CDR3 has 21 amino acids. With V trimmed by 5 bases and J by 1 base, 22 bases remained unmatched. This CDR3 reads CASSPLLVREGPIASYNEQFF. CDR3 coding DNA: TGTGCCAGCAGTCCCCTTTTGGTCCGGGAGGGCCCTATTGCTTCCTACAATGAGCAGTTCTTC.

The genes are TRBV6-1 and TRBJ2-7, with 8 bases aligning to TRBD2. Germline values: CDR1 MNHNS, CDR2 SASEGT. V lost 4 bases to trimming and J lost 2 bases; unmatched junction nucleotides: 7. There are 15 residues in the CDR3. The DNA for the CDR3 is TGTGCCAGCAGTGCTGAGACAGCGGGAGCCTACGAGCAGTACTTC. This codes for CASSAETAGAYEQYF.

In its sample, this clone was seen a few times. This sequence joins TRBV5-8 and TRBJ2-2, with 7 bases identical to TRBD1. The CDR3 is 15 amino acids. Germline CDR1 and CDR2: SGHTS and YDEGEE. V was pared by 4 bases and J by 7 bases, with 10 bases of the junction left unmatched. CDR3 loop: CASSMNRGRGGELFF. The CDR3 nucleotides read TGTGCCAGCAGCATGAACAGGGGAAGAGGCGGGGAGCTGTTTTTT.

This clone appeared once. The CDR3 sequence: CASSFDTLGTSYEQYF. CDR3 DNA: TGCGCCAGCAGCTTCGACACCCTCGGAACGTCCTACGAGCAGTACTTC. The genes are TRBV5-1 and TRBJ2-7; D gene unclear. The germline CDR1 and CDR2 sequences are SGHRS and YFSETQ. The CDR3 totals 16 residues. The V end was cut by 2 bases, the J end by 1 base, with 16 bases between.

The V gene is TRBV4-2, the J gene TRBJ1-1; D gene uncertain. This CDR3 comprises 13 residues. The V and J ends lost 0 bases and 6 bases respectively, with 8 bases between them. Germline CDR1 LGHNA, CDR2 YNFKEQ. The CDR3 sequence is CASSQDIGAEAFF. In nucleotides, the CDR3 is TGTGCCAGCAGCCAAGATATCGGGGCTGAAGCTTTCTTT.

The chain couples TRBV28 to TRBJ1-2; tentatively, D is TRBD1 (6 bases). CDR1 MDHEN and CDR2 SYDVKM come from the germline V gene. V gave up 4 bases and J gave up 8 bases, with 29 bases separating them. The CDR3 sequence is 18 residues long. The CDR3 reads CASSSSRPNRVPTPGYTF. CDR3 sequence (DNA): TGTGCCAGCAGTTCCTCTAGGCCCAACAGGGTCCCTACCCCCGGCTACACCTTC.

V usage is TRBV18 and J usage is TRBJ2-1; tentatively, D is TRBD2 (6 bases). V was trimmed by 1 base and J by 0 bases, leaving 7 bases between them. The CDR3 loop spans 15 amino acids. CDR1 KGHSH and CDR2 LQKENI come from the germline V gene. CDR3 region: CASSPLEGSYNEQFF. As DNA, the CDR3 is TGTGCCAGCTCACCACTGGAGGGCTCCTACAATGAGCAGTTCTTC.

This clone was counted a single time. The genes are TRBV29-1 and TRBJ2-7, with 10 bases identical to TRBD1. From germline, CDR1 is SQVTM and CDR2 ANQGSEA. V gave up 3 bases and J gave up 4 bases; unmatched junction bases: 9. The CDR3 totals 15 residues. CDR3: CSVESDRGGFYEQYF. The DNA for the CDR3 is TGCAGCGTTGAGTCGGACAGGGGGGGTTTTTACGAGCAGTACTTC.

The chain links TRBV7-3 to TRBJ2-2; D is possibly TRBD2 (6 bases). The CDR3 extends over 16 amino acids. Trimming took 5 bases from V and 1 from J, leaving 14 bases between them. CDR1 and CDR2 (germline): SGHTA, FQGTGA. The CDR3 loop is CASSLYGGGNTGELFF. CDR3 nucleotide sequence: TGTGCCAGCAGCCTCTACGGGGGTGGGAACACCGGGGAGCTGTTTTTT.